This TCR beta chain emerged from a study of T and B cells in COVID-19 patients. From germline, CDR1 is MNHEY and CDR2 SVGAGI. The ends were cut back, 2 bases at V and 0 bases at J, with 11 bases in the middle. CDR3 length: 16 amino acids. TRB was amplified from about 260-540 ng of blood genomic DNA. BIOMED2 TRB-A/B primer pools were used in multiplex TRB PCR. MiXCR, run by TCRdb on the multiplex PCR reads, gives a single entry per CDR3 protein. The profile shows about 5,100 distinct CDR3 sequences, less than 30% of them singletons. By share, this clonotype counts as medium-sized. The sample comprised blood. The genes are TRBV6-5 and TRBJ2-1; tentative D call: TRBD2 (6 bases). The clonotype comes from a human donor with active COVID-19. Here the CDR3 DNA reads TGTGCCAGCAGTTACGGAGCGGGCCGCTCCTACAATGAGCAGTTCTTC. Its protein product is CASSYGAGRSYNEQFF.